The entry that follows covers one T cell receptor (beta chain) sequence. Data came from immunoSEQ multiplex PCR; TCRdb stores just in-frame clones and leaves some out. The data contain roughly 250,000 clones, roughly three quarters of them singletons. The sample originates from a study of blood T cell repertoires in COVID-19. As for the study in general: The United States, Italy and Spain were the sources of the acute and convalescent COVID-19 samples. PBMCs, B-cell-depleted T cells, or T cells were the source of the cDNA or gDNA that made up the material.

The CDR3 has 17 residues. Germline CDR1 PRHDT, CDR2 FYEKMQ (reference sequence). J lost 1 base, V lost 5 bases, and 12 bases had no gene match. Sequencing used peripheral blood. This clonotype originated in a middle-aged woman with active or convalescent COVID-19. J is TRBJ1-2 and V is TRBV13; 8 nucleotides line up with TRBD1. The chain's CDR3 is CASSPNLDRAYNYGYTF. The CDR3 region has the DNA TGTGCCAGCAGCCCAAATCTGGACAGGGCGTATAACTATGGCTACACCTTC.